This T cell receptor beta chain was identified during a study of blood T cell repertoires in COVID-19. The CDR3 length is 17 residues. Trimming cost V 6 bases and J 1 base, with 19 bases left between them. From germline, CDR1 is MNHEY and CDR2 SMNVEV (reference sequence). The table came from immunoSEQ multiplex PCR; TCRdb's copy has only in-frame clones and leaves some out. The sample includes over 85,000 clones, more than 85% of them seen just once. This receptor was identified in a man younger than 35 with acute or convalescent COVID-19. The chain carries TRBV27 and TRBJ1-5, with TRBD1 as a possible D gene (5 bases). Sequencing was performed on peripheral blood. CDR3 in DNA: TGTGCCAGCAGGCCCGAGGGAGAGGGGAGGAGCAATCAGCCCCAGCATTTT. Its protein product is CASRPEGEGRSNQPQHF.